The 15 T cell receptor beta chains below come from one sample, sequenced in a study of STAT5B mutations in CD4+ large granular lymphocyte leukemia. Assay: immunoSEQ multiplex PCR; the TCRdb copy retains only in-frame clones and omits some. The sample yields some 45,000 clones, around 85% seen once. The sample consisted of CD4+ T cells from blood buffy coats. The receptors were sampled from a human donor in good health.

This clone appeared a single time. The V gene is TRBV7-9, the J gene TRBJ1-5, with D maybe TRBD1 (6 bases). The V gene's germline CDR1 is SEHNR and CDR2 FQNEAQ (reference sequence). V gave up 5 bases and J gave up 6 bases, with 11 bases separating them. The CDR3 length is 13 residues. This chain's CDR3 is CASSPLQGQPQHF. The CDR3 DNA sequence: TGTGCCAGCAGCCCCCTACAGGGTCAGCCCCAGCATTTT.

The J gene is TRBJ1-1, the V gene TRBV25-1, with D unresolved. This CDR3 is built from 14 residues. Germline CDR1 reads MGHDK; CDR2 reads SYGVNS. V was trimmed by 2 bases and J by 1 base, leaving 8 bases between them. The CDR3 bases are TGTGCCAGCAGTGAAGCGGGCAGGAACACTGAAGCTTTCTTT. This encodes CASSEAGRNTEAFF.

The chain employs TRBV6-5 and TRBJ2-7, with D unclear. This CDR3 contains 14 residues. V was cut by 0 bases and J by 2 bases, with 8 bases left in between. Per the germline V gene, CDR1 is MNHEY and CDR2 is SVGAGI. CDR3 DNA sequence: TGTGCCAGCAGTTACTCGGGTGCAACCTACGAGCAGTACTTC. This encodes CASSYSGATYEQYF.

The CDR3 sequence is CASSYSGILYVGYTF. In nucleotides, the CDR3 is TGTGCCAGCAGTTATTCAGGGATTCTCTATGTGGGCTACACCTTC. This chain uses TRBV6-6 with TRBJ1-2; D might be TRBD1 (5 bases). The V end lost 3 bases, the J end lost 8 bases, and 19 bases lay between the germline ends. This CDR3 is 15 amino acids long. Per the germline V gene, CDR1 is MNHNY and CDR2 is SVGAGI (reference sequence).

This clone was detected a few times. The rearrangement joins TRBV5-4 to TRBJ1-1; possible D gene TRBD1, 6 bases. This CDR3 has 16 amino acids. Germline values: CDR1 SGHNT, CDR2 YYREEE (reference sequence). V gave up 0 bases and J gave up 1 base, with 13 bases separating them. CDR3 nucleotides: TGTGCCAGCAGCTTGGCATTGGCGACAGGGAACACTGAAGCTTTCTTT. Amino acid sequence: CASSLALATGNTEAFF.

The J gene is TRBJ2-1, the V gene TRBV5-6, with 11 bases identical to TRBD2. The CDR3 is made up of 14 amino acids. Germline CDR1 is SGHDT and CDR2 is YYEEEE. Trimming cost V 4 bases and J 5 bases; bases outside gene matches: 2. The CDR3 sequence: CASSPGLADNEQFF. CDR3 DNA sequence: TGTGCCAGCAGCCCGGGACTAGCGGACAATGAGCAGTTCTTC.

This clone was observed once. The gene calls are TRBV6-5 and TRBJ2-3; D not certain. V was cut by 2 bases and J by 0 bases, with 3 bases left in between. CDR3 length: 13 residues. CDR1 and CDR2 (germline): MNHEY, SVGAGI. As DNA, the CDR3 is TGTGCCAGCAGTTACGACAGCACAGATACGCAGTATTTT. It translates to CASSYDSTDTQYF.

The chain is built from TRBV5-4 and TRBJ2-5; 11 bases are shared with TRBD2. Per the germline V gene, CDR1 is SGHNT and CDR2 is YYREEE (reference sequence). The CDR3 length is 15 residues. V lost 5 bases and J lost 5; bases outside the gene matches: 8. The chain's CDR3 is CASRPTSGSGETQYF. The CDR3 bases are TGTGCCAGCAGACCAACTAGCGGGAGTGGGGAGACCCAGTACTTC.

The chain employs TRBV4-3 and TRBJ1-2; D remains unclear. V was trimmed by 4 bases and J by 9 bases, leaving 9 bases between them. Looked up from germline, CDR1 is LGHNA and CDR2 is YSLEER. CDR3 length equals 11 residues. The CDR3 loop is CASSRGVRYTF. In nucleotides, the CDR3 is TGCGCCAGCAGCCGGGGTGTTCGCTACACCTTC.

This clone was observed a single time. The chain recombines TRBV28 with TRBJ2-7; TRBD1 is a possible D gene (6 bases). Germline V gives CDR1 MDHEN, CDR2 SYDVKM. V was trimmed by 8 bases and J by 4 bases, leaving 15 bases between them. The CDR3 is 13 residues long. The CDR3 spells CASFSRDKYEQYF. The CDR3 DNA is TGTGCCAGCTTCTCCCGGGACAAATACGAGCAGTACTTC. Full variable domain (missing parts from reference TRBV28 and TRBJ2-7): DVKVTQSSRYLVKRTGEKVFLECVQDMDHENMFWYRQDPGLGLRLIYFSYDVKMKEKGDIPEGYSVSREKKERFSLILESASTNQTSMYLCASFSRDKYEQYFGPGTRLTVT.

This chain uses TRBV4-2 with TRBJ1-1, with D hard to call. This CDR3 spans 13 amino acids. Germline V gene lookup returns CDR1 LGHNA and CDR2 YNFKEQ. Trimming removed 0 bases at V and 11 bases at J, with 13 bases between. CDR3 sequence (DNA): TGTGCCAGCAGCCAAGATAGAGCGGCCTGGGCTTTCTTT. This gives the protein CASSQDRAAWAFF.

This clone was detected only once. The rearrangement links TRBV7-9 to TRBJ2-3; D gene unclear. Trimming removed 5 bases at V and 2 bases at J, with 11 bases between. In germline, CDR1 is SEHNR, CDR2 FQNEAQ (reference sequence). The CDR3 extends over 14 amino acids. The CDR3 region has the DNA TGTGCCAGCAGCAGGTCCGGGTCCACAGATACGCAGTATTTT. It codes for CASSRSGSTDTQYF.

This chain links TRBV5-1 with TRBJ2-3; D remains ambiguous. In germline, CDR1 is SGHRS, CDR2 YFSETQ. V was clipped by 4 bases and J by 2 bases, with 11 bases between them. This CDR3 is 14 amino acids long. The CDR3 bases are TGCGCCAGCAGCCTGACTCCGAACACAGATACGCAGTATTTT. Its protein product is CASSLTPNTDTQYF.

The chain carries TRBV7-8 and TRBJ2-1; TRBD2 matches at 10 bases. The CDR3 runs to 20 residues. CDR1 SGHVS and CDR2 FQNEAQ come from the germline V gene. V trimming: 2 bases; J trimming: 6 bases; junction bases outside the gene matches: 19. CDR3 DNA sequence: TGTGCCAGCAGCTTACGAGGGGACAGGTCAGCGAGCGGGAGGGCCAATGAGCAGTTCTTC. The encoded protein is CASSLRGDRSASGRANEQFF.

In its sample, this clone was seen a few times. This chain's CDR3 is CASSRDSRNQPQHF. CDR3 DNA sequence: TGTGCCAGCAGCCGAGACAGTCGCAATCAGCCCCAGCATTTT. This rearrangement joins TRBV27 to TRBJ1-5, with TRBD1 as a possible D gene (5 bases). The CDR3 consists of 14 residues. CDR1 is MNHEY, CDR2 SMNVEV, per germline (reference sequence). Trimming removed 6 bases at V and 2 bases at J, with 11 bases between.